The 25 T cell receptor beta chains below come from one sample, sequenced in a study of blood T cell repertoires in COVID-19. Data came from immunoSEQ multiplex PCR; TCRdb stores just in-frame clones and leaves some out. The sample holds a few hundred thousand clones, roughly four fifths seen once. Sequencing was done on a sample of PBMCs or T cells enriched from blood (not recorded which). The receptors come from a woman in her forties or fifties who had recovered from COVID-19.

CDR3: CASSYGGLDGELFF. The CDR3 DNA sequence: TGTGCCAGCTCTTACGGGGGTTTGGACGGGGAGCTGTTTTTT. The genes are TRBV9 and TRBJ2-2; TRBD2 might be the D (6 bases). Trimming pared 7 bases from V and 7 bases from J, leaving 17 bases between. The germline CDR1 and CDR2 sequences are SGDLS and YYNGEE. This CDR3 contains 14 residues.

The chain employs TRBV2 and TRBJ1-4, with D perhaps TRBD1 (6 bases). Germline V gene data show CDR1 as SNHLY and CDR2 as FYNNEI. V was shortened by 1 base and J by 6 bases, with 9 bases between the two germline ends. This CDR3 is 14 amino acids long. CDR3 in amino acids: CASSEGSGDEKLFF. The CDR3 DNA reads as TGTGCCAGCAGTGAAGGATCAGGGGATGAAAAACTGTTTTTT. The entire variable domain, with the rest obtained from reference TRBV2 and TRBJ1-4, is as follows: EPEVTQTPSHQVTQMGQEVILRCVPISNHLYFYWYRQILGQKVEFLVSFYNNEISEKSEIFDDQFSVERPDGSNFTLKIRSTKLEDSAMYFCASSEGSGDEKLFFGSGTQLSVL.

CDR3 sequence (DNA): TGTGCCAGCAGTCAGGATGGTCAGGGGAACTATGGCTACACCTTC. Translated: CASSQDGQGNYGYTF. The chain is built from TRBV6-1 and TRBJ1-2; weak D call: TRBD1 (6 bases). CDR1 and CDR2 (germline): MNHNS, SASEGT. The CDR3 has 15 amino acids. Deletions cut 5 bases from V and 2 bases from J, with 15 bases between.

The chain uses TRBV5-5 and TRBJ2-5; TRBD2 matches at 12 bases. V was pared by 4 bases and J by 5 bases, with 6 bases of the junction left unmatched. CDR3 size: 15 residues. The V gene's germline CDR1 is SGHKS and CDR2 YYEKEE (reference sequence). CDR3 in DNA: TGTGCCAGCAGCGTGCTAGCGGGGGGGTTGGAGACCCAGTACTTC. This codes for CASSVLAGGLETQYF.

This chain links TRBV7-2 with TRBJ2-1; D is unresolved. V lost 4 bases, J lost 4 bases, and 8 bases lay in between. Germline V gene sequence: CDR1 SGHTA, CDR2 FQGNSA. This CDR3 has 13 residues. The CDR3: CASSSNLYNEQFF. CDR3 DNA sequence: TGTGCCAGCAGCTCCAACCTATACAATGAGCAGTTCTTC.

The CDR3 protein is CASTREGELFF. CDR3 nucleotide sequence: TGTGCCAGCACCCGGGAAGGGGAGCTGTTTTTT. V and J are TRBV12-3 or TRBV12-4 and TRBJ2-2, with TRBD2 as a possible D gene (5 bases). Trimming pared 7 bases from V and 8 bases from J, leaving 8 bases between. The CDR3 contains 11 residues.

The J gene is TRBJ1-2, the V gene TRBV5-8; D may be TRBD1 (5 bases). V lost 1 base to trimming and J lost 0 bases, with 13 bases between them. Germline lookup yields CDR1 SGHTS and CDR2 YDEGEE. The CDR3 is made up of 16 amino acids. CDR3 in amino acids: CASSLIVDIANYGYTF. CDR3 DNA: TGTGCCAGCAGCTTGATCGTGGACATAGCTAACTATGGCTACACCTTC.

V gene TRBV21-1 combines with J gene TRBJ1-2; the table assigns TRBD1, which was not confirmed against the DNA. TRBV21-1 is a recognized pseudogene. CDR3 length: 12 amino acids. The DNA of the CDR3 is TGTGCCAGCAGCCCAACAGACTATGGCTACACCTTC. Its translation: CASSPTDYGYTF.

The chain is built from TRBV11-2 and TRBJ2-5, with a tentative D call TRBD1 (6 bases). The CDR3 runs 17 residues. From germline, CDR1 is SGHAT and CDR2 FQNNGV. V was trimmed by 4 bases and J by 4 bases, leaving 22 bases between them. CDR3 DNA: TGTGCCAGCAGCTCCCTCCTGCGCAGGGGCAGTACAGAGACCCAGTACTTC. Its protein is CASSSLLRRGSTETQYF.

This chain connects TRBV18 to TRBJ1-2; D unclear. This CDR3 contains 13 residues. The germline V gene has CDR1 KGHSH and CDR2 LQKENI. Trimming removed 3 bases at V and 2 bases at J, with 7 bases between. The CDR3 DNA follows: TGTGCCAGCTCACCGTCTTCCAACTATGGCTACACCTTC. Its translation is CASSPSSNYGYTF. Full variable domain (remainder filled in from reference TRBV18 and TRBJ1-2): NAGVMQNPRHLVRRRGQEARLRCSPMKGHSHVYWYRQLPEEGLKFMVYLQKENIIDESGMPKERFSAEFPKEGPSILRIQQVVRGDSAAYFCASSPSSNYGYTFGSGTRLTVV.

This chain links TRBV11-2 with TRBJ1-6; possibly TRBD1 for D (6 bases). Trimming removed 0 bases from V and 9 bases from J, with 12 bases in between. This CDR3 comprises 15 residues. CDR1 SGHAT and CDR2 FQNNGV come from the germline V gene. The CDR3 spells CASSLDFGGVSPLHF. The CDR3 DNA reads TGTGCCAGCAGCTTAGATTTTGGGGGCGTTTCACCCCTCCACTTT.

This chain joins TRBV12-3 or TRBV12-4 and TRBJ1-1; no definite D call. V dropped 6 bases and J dropped 7 bases, with 15 bases sitting between them. The CDR3 length is 13 residues. The CDR3 spells CASRGLLAGEAFF. The CDR3 nucleotides are TGTGCCAGCAGGGGCCTACTGGCGGGTGAAGCTTTCTTT.

As to this clone: One end of the junction does not line up with germline, which may come from a read error. The chain joins TRBV5-6 to TRBJ1-2; D is unresolved. The length of the CDR3 is 12 residues. The germline V gene has CDR1 SGHDT and CDR2 YYEEEE. The CDR3 is CASSFGSPGVSF. The DNA for the CDR3 is TGTGCCAGCAGCTTTGGGTCCCCAGGCGTCTCCTTC.

The V and J genes are TRBV5-1 and TRBJ2-1; D might be TRBD2 (6 bases). V dropped 9 bases and J dropped 2 bases, with 12 bases sitting between them. CDR3 size: 13 residues. The germline V gene encodes CDR1 SGHRS and CDR2 YFSETQ. CDR3 nucleotide sequence: TGCGCCACCAGGGCGGGGACCTACAATGAGCAGTTCTTC. Translated, it gives CATRAGTYNEQFF.

The J gene is TRBJ1-5, the V gene TRBV5-5; D gene unclear. Per germline, CDR1 SGHKS and CDR2 YYEKEE (reference sequence). The CDR3 is made up of 13 amino acids. V lost 0 bases and J lost 4, with 5 bases in between. In DNA form, the CDR3 reads TGTGCCAGCAGCTTGGACGGTAATCAGCCCCAGCATTTT. This translates into CASSLDGNQPQHF.

This clone was seen only once. This same CDR3 is encoded by further DNA sequences in the sample. The chain combines TRBV5-1 with TRBJ2-1; D is perhaps TRBD2 (5 bases). There are 15 residues in the CDR3. The germline CDR1 and CDR2 sequences are SGHRS and YFSETQ. The V and J ends lost 0 bases and 0 bases respectively, with 7 bases between them. CDR3 DNA sequence: TGCGCCAGCAGCTTGGTCCGGGGCTCCTACAATGAGCAGTTCTTC. Translating it yields CASSLVRGSYNEQFF.

This chain connects TRBV19 to TRBJ1-5; D perhaps matches TRBD1 (6 bases). This CDR3 has 12 amino acids. The V end lost 3 bases, the J end lost 11 bases, and 11 bases lay between the germline ends. Germline-derived CDR1 and CDR2 are LNHDA and SQIVND (reference sequence). The CDR3 sequence is CASSIRGDTQHF. The CDR3 nucleotides are TGTGCCAGTAGTATCAGGGGAGACACCCAGCATTTT.

This chain connects TRBV6-2 or TRBV6-3 to TRBJ1-1; D gene unclear. CDR3 length: 15 amino acids. The V gene's germline CDR1 is MNHEY and CDR2 SVGEGT. Trimming removed 5 bases at V and 0 bases at J, with 13 bases between. The CDR3, as DNA: TGTGCCAGCAGTCGGAAGACATTTATGAACACTGAAGCTTTCTTT. Its translation is CASSRKTFMNTEAFF.

The V and J genes are TRBV11-2 and TRBJ1-1; no firm D call. Trimming removed 5 bases from V and 0 bases from J, with 10 bases in between. The CDR3 has 14 residues. CDR1 and CDR2 from the germline V gene are SGHAT and FQNNGV. The chain's CDR3 is CASSGSGMNTEAFF. CDR3 in DNA: TGTGCCAGCAGCGGGTCGGGGATGAACACTGAAGCTTTCTTT.

This chain connects TRBV19 to TRBJ1-1; D unclear. The germline V and J ends were trimmed by 6 bases and 1 base, with 9 bases remaining between them. CDR3 length: 13 amino acids. Germline CDR1 reads LNHDA; CDR2 reads SQIVND (reference sequence). The CDR3 nucleotides are TGTGCCAGTAGCCGAGCTCCGAACACTGAAGCTTTCTTT. It is translated as CASSRAPNTEAFF. Full variable domain (remainder filled in from reference TRBV19 and TRBJ1-1): DGGITQSPKYLFRKEGQNVTLSCEQNLNHDAMYWYRQDPGQGLRLIYYSQIVNDFQKGDIAEGYSVSREKKESFPLTVTSAQKNPTAFYLCASSRAPNTEAFFGQGTRLTVV.

The V and J genes are TRBV14 and TRBJ2-1; the D is unclear. Looked up from germline, CDR1 is SGHDN and CDR2 is FVKESK. Trimming pared 4 bases from V and 12 bases from J, leaving 13 bases between. There are 12 residues in the CDR3. The chain's CDR3 is CASSRPGVAQFF. The CDR3 region has the DNA TGTGCCAGCAGCCGACCAGGCGTTGCGCAGTTCTTC.

This chain uses TRBV29-1 with TRBJ1-2, with D maybe TRBD1 (6 bases). V lost 6 bases, J lost 4 bases, and 21 bases lay in between. Germline V lookup: CDR1 SQVTM, CDR2 ANQGSEA. The CDR3 has 15 residues. CDR3 sequence (DNA): TGCAGCGTCGTTGGGGCACAGGGAGCTTTCTATGGCTACACCTTC. This sequence encodes CSVVGAQGAFYGYTF. Based on the CDR3 plus reference TRBV29-1 and TRBJ1-2, the full variable domain is SAVISQKPSRDICQRGTSLTIQCQVDSQVTMMFWYRQQPGQSLTLIATANQGSEATYESGFVIDKFPISRPNLTFSTLTVSNMSPEDSSIYLCSVVGAQGAFYGYTFGSGTRLTVV.

The chain links TRBV30 to TRBJ2-7; a possible D gene is TRBD2 (6 bases). V lost 2 bases, J lost 7 bases, and 15 bases lay in between. Germline V gives CDR1 GTSNPN, CDR2 SVGIG (reference sequence). The CDR3 consists of 13 residues. The CDR3 DNA reads TGTGCCTGGAGTCTGGGGGGTTCCGGGGAGCAGTACTTC. Its protein product is CAWSLGGSGEQYF.

V and J are TRBV5-6 and TRBJ1-6; 9 bases match TRBD1. This CDR3 spans 17 amino acids. Germline CDR1 is SGHDT and CDR2 is YYEEEE. Unmatched junction bases numbered 11, after V lost 4 bases and J lost 6 bases. The CDR3 loop is CASSIMDRGPGNSPLHF. The CDR3 region has the DNA TGTGCCAGCAGCATTATGGACAGGGGCCCGGGTAATTCACCCCTCCACTTT.

The chain is built from TRBV18 and TRBJ1-5; no reliable D call. The CDR3 covers 16 residues. V was pared by 4 bases and J by 4 bases, with 17 bases between. Looked up from germline, CDR1 is KGHSH and CDR2 is LQKENI. CDR3 loop: CASSREGLIENQPQHF. DNA of the CDR3: TGTGCCAGCTCACGAGAGGGTTTGATCGAGAATCAGCCCCAGCATTTT.